This TCR beta chain appears in the sequencing data of a study of OX40 agonist ivuxolimab in advanced cancers. Study outcomes and limitations: With doses of 0.1 to 3.0 mg/kg, CD4+ and CD8+ blood T cells had undergone clonal expansion by week 6.

The V gene's germline CDR1 is MNHNS and CDR2 SASEGT. The CDR3 runs 15 residues. V was trimmed by 2 bases and J by 3 bases, leaving 11 bases between them. Sequencing was performed with immunoSEQ multiplex PCR; in TCRdb, only in-frame clones are kept and a portion is missing. The sample lists 55,000 or so clones, about 85% seen once, with approximately 16% in the top ten. This clone came up a few times. Its cognate antigen is unknown. The source was CD4+ or CD8+ T cells sorted from blood, collected in a trial of the OX40 agonist ivuxolimab. J is TRBJ1-5 and V is TRBV6-1; D uncertain. The sequence was obtained from an adult with an advanced solid tumor such as melanoma, head and neck, liver or kidney cancer. Here the CDR3 reads CASSELAGVNQPQHF. The CDR3 nucleotides are TGTGCCAGCAGTGAATTGGCAGGAGTCAATCAGCCCCAGCATTTT.